This paragraph covers one TCR beta chain sequence. Its antigen is unknown. This same CDR3 is encoded by further DNA sequences in the sample. TCRdb's copy holds only in-frame clones and misses some; the assay was immunoSEQ multiplex PCR. The sample consists of tens of thousands of clones, about 90% of them appearing once. Germline lookup yields CDR1 SQVTM and CDR2 ANQGSEA. The CDR3 consists of 12 residues. V was cut by 1 base and J by 2 bases, with 5 bases left in between. This record belongs to a study of T cell responses to AZD1222 COVID-19 vaccine. General study points: The donor group comprised mostly white British people and more females; the analysis possibly underestimated clonal diversity. Only a handful of AZD1222 recipients tested seropositive at baseline.

The TCR comes from an adult in good health. The sequencing here drew on peripheral blood, taken on day 0 of AZD1222 vaccination. The chain joins TRBV29-1 to TRBJ1-2; D unclear. The CDR3 nucleotides read TGCAGCGTTGAAGCGGGGAACTATGGCTACACCTTC. This encodes CSVEAGNYGYTF.